The rows below give T cell receptor beta chains drawn from one sample of a study of blood T cell repertoires in COVID-19. Assay used: immunoSEQ multiplex PCR; TCRdb lists only in-frame clones, some missing. The sample has tens of thousands of clones, almost 80% seen once. Material for sequencing was peripheral blood. The receptors stem from a woman over 75 with acute or convalescent COVID-19. CDR3s include the opening cysteine and the closing phenylalanine or tryptophan. D genes are given only for firm matches. Expanded clones are given a class, and other clones once, few, many or no size at all.

clone_size | d_call | j_call | v_call | cdr3_aa | cdr3_nt
few | . | TRBJ1-1 | TRBV29-1 | CSVDRSFSEAFF | TGCAGCGTTGATCGGAGTTTCTCTGAAGCTTTCTTT
. | TRBD1 | TRBJ2-7 | TRBV7-6 | CASSATGYQGDEQYF | TGTGCCAGCAGTGCAACAGGGTATCAGGGGGACGAGCAGTACTTC
. | TRBD1 | TRBJ2-2 | TRBV11-2 | CASSSGTGDTGELFF | TGTGCCAGCAGCTCCGGGACAGGAGACACCGGGGAGCTGTTTTTT
. | TRBD1 | TRBJ2-2 | TRBV9 | CASSPNRGKAGELFF | TGTGCCAGCAGCCCTAACAGGGGTAAAGCCGGGGAGCTGTTTTTT
. | TRBD1 | TRBJ2-1 | TRBV28 | CASSGTGNYNEQFF | TGTGCCAGCTCCGGGACAGGGAACTACAATGAGCAGTTCTTC
. | . | TRBJ1-5 | TRBV27 | CASSPGGGPSNQPQHF | TGTGCCAGCAGTCCCGGGGGTGGCCCCAGCAATCAGCCCCAGCATTTT
. | TRBD1 | TRBJ1-6 | TRBV18 | CASSPQQGQGNSPLHF | TGTGCCAGCTCACCCCAGCAGGGACAGGGTAATTCACCCCTCCACTTT
. | TRBD1 | TRBJ2-7 | TRBV14 | CASSQGDRGHRWEQYF | TGTGCCAGCAGCCAAGGGGACAGGGGGCATCGGTGGGAGCAGTACTTC
once | . | TRBJ2-4 | TRBV5-1 | CASSLMWGAQNIQYF | TGCGCCAGCAGCTTGATGTGGGGCGCCCAAAACATTCAGTACTTC
few | TRBD1 | TRBJ2-3 | TRBV5-4 | CASSWKGQGEDTQYF | TGTGCCAGCAGCTGGAAGGGACAGGGTGAGGATACGCAGTATTTT
. | . | TRBJ2-2 | TRBV5-4 | CASTRGRNTGELFF | TGTGCCAGCACCCGCGGGCGGAACACCGGGGAGCTGTTTTTT
. | TRBD2 | TRBJ2-1 | TRBV9 | CASSYLTSGSHSNEQFF | TGTGCCAGCAGCTACCTGACTAGCGGGTCCCATTCCAATGAGCAGTTCTTC
. | TRBD2 | TRBJ2-1 | TRBV5-1 | CASSLGEASGSDEQFF | TGCGCCAGCAGCTTGGGGGAGGCTAGCGGGAGTGATGAGCAGTTCTTC
. | TRBD2 | TRBJ2-3 | TRBV10-1 | CASGSGGDTQYF | TGCGCCTCCGGCAGCGGGGGTGATACGCAGTATTTT
. | TRBD1 | TRBJ2-4 | TRBV7-8 | CASSLSTGGLAKNIQYF | TGTGCCAGCAGCTTATCCACAGGGGGCCTAGCCAAAAACATTCAGTACTTC
. | TRBD2 | TRBJ2-7 | TRBV6-5 | CASTTAGGPYEQYF | TGTGCCAGCACAACGGCGGGAGGGCCGTACGAGCAGTACTTC
. | . | TRBJ2-7 | TRBV2 | CASSDSPLAPRQYF | TGTGCCAGCAGTGACTCCCCTTTAGCCCCGCGACAGTACTTC
. | TRBD1 | TRBJ1-4 | TRBV30 | CAWRGQGYEKLFF | TGTGCCTGGAGAGGACAGGGGTATGAAAAACTGTTTTTT
. | . | TRBJ2-1 | TRBV11-2 | CASSGWDSPSYNEQFF | TGTGCCAGCAGCGGATGGGACTCCCCCTCCTACAATGAGCAGTTCTTC
. | . | TRBJ2-1 | TRBV7-2 | CASSLEAGPGEQFF | TGTGCCAGCAGCTTAGAAGCGGGTCCCGGGGAGCAGTTCTTC
. | . | TRBJ2-2 | TRBV21-1 | CASSWRTSLTGELFF | TGTGCCAGCAGCTGGAGGACTAGCCTGACCGGGGAGCTGTTTTTT
once | . | TRBJ2-3 | TRBV29-1 | CSVESGTDTQYF | TGCAGCGTTGAGTCTGGCACAGATACGCAGTATTTT
few | TRBD1 | TRBJ1-2 | TRBV24-1 | CATSEGTAGDYTF | TGTGCCACCAGTGAAGGGACAGCAGGTGACTACACCTTC
once | . | TRBJ1-1 | TRBV6-5 | CASSTDRNTEAFF | TGTGCCAGCAGTACGGACAGAAACACTGAAGCTTTCTTT
. | TRBD1 | TRBJ1-1 | TRBV11-2 | CASNPGTGRTEAFF | TGTGCCAGCAACCCCGGGACAGGGAGGACTGAAGCTTTCTTT
. | . | TRBJ1-2 | TRBV12-3/TRBV12-4 | CASKSGRNYGYTF | TGTGCCAGCAAGTCAGGGCGTAACTATGGCTACACCTTC
. | . | TRBJ1-1 | TRBV5-5 | CASSLQGFTEAFF | TGTGCCAGCAGCTTACAGGGATTCACTGAAGCTTTCTTT
. | . | TRBJ1-1 | TRBV2 | CASRDHGESEAFF | TGTGCCAGCAGAGATCATGGGGAGTCTGAAGCTTTCTTT
. | . | TRBJ1-2 | TRBV25-1 | CASSESESINYGYTF | TGTGCCAGCAGTGAATCGGAGTCGATTAACTATGGCTACACCTTC
. | TRBD1 | TRBJ1-1 | TRBV4-3 | CASSQHRGNTEAFF | TGCGCCAGCAGCCAACACAGGGGGAACACTGAAGCTTTCTTT
. | TRBD2 | TRBJ2-5 | TRBV10-1 | CASSPGLAGVETQYF | TGCGCCAGCAGTCCGGGACTAGCGGGAGTGGAGACCCAGTACTTC
. | TRBD2 | TRBJ2-7 | TRBV9 | CASSVGGGPSEQYF | TGTGCCAGCAGCGTAGGGGGAGGGCCTAGCGAGCAGTACTTC
. | TRBD1 | TRBJ1-1 | TRBV19 | CASSPSKIPGQGRSEAFF | TGTGCCAGTAGTCCGTCGAAAATTCCGGGACAGGGGAGGTCTGAAGCTTTCTTT
. | TRBD2 | TRBJ2-2 | TRBV5-1 | CASSLGAGLDTGELFF | TGCGCCAGCAGCTTAGGAGCGGGGTTGGACACCGGGGAGCTGTTTTTT
. | . | TRBJ1-1 | TRBV11-3 | CASSQDTQLNTEAFF | TGTGCCAGCAGCCAAGATACACAGCTGAACACTGAAGCTTTCTTT
. | . | TRBJ1-2 | TRBV19 | CASSRQGTPNYGYTF | TGTGCCAGTAGTAGGCAGGGGACACCTAACTATGGCTACACCTTC
. | . | TRBJ2-3 | TRBV5-6 | CASSLQNTDTQYF | TGTGCCAGCAGCTTACAAAACACAGATACGCAGTATTTT
. | TRBD1 | TRBJ1-3 | TRBV19 | CASTLDRAQGNTIYF | TGTGCCAGTACCCTGGACAGGGCGCAAGGAAACACCATATATTTT
once | . | TRBJ2-3 | TRBV6-6 | CASSSGLGTDTQYF | TGTGCCAGCAGTTCCGGACTGGGTACGGATACGCAGTATTTT
once | . | TRBJ2-3 | TRBV19 | CASSAAAAPDTQYF | TGTGCCAGTAGTGCGGCGGCTGCCCCGGATACGCAGTATTTT
. | TRBD1 | TRBJ2-3 | TRBV24-1 | CATSATGTASTDTQYF | TGTGCCACCAGTGCGACCGGGACAGCTAGCACAGATACGCAGTATTTT
. | . | TRBJ1-1 | TRBV11-1 | CASSFQGMNTEAFF | TGTGCCAGCAGCTTTCAGGGGATGAACACTGAAGCTTTCTTT
few | . | TRBJ1-4 | TRBV2 | CASSGEGAWEKLFF | TGTGCCAGCAGTGGGGAAGGGGCGTGGGAAAAACTGTTTTTT
few | TRBD2 | TRBJ2-7 | TRBV5-6 | CASTHPGLASEQYF | TGTGCCAGCACCCACCCGGGACTAGCGAGCGAGCAGTACTTC
few | . | TRBJ1-2 | TRBV7-8 | CASSEDTSYGYTF | TGTGCCAGCAGCGAGGACACCTCCTATGGCTACACCTTC
. | TRBD2 | TRBJ2-1 | TRBV6-5 | CASTERTSGSNEQFF | TGTGCCTCCACTGAACGAACTAGCGGGAGTAATGAGCAGTTCTTC
many | TRBD1 | TRBJ1-1 | TRBV6-5 | CASSYDGTGKYMAFF | TGTGCCAGCAGTTACGACGGGACAGGGAAATACATGGCTTTCTTT
. | TRBD2 | TRBJ2-7 | TRBV7-9 | CASSAGLGGGSSYEQYF | TGTGCCAGCTCGGCGGGGCTGGGCGGGGGGAGCTCCTACGAGCAGTACTTC
. | . | TRBJ2-1 | TRBV7-8 | CASSLGEGYYNEQFF | TGTGCCAGCAGCTTAGGTGAGGGATACTACAATGAGCAGTTCTTC
. | TRBD2 | TRBJ2-7 | TRBV4-3 | CASSQASGNYEQYF | TGCGCCAGCAGCCAAGCTAGCGGGAACTACGAGCAGTACTTC
. | TRBD1 | TRBJ1-4 | TRBV19 | CASSTSGTGEEKLFF | TGTGCCAGTAGTACTTCCGGGACAGGGGAAGAAAAACTGTTTTTT
. | . | TRBJ1-2 | TRBV7-9 | CASSLSGVDGYTF | TGTGCCAGCAGCTTATCAGGGGTAGATGGCTACACCTTC
once | . | TRBJ2-1 | TRBV19 | CASTNGLQDNEQFF | TGTGCCAGTACAAATGGACTGCAAGACAATGAGCAGTTCTTC
few | . | TRBJ2-7 | TRBV27 | CASSLRGLFSYEQYF | TGTGCCAGCAGTTTACGGGGACTGTTCTCCTACGAGCAGTACTTC
. | . | TRBJ2-3 | TRBV19 | CASTPGGSVGDTQYF | TGTGCCAGTACCCCCGGGGGTAGCGTAGGGGATACGCAGTATTTT
. | . | TRBJ2-2 | TRBV25-1 | CASSEDGQFTGELFF | TGTGCCAGCAGTGAGGACGGACAATTCACCGGGGAGCTGTTTTTT
. | . | TRBJ2-7 | TRBV5-1 | CASSFGTGASYEQYF | TGCGCCAGCTCCTTTGGGACGGGAGCCTCCTACGAGCAGTACTTC
. | TRBD1 | TRBJ1-4 | TRBV28 | CASRAGTGGEKLFF | TGTGCCAGCAGAGCCGGGACAGGGGGGGAAAAACTGTTTTTT
. | . | TRBJ1-3 | TRBV7-8 | CASGQQSSGNTIYF | TGTGCCAGCGGGCAGCAGAGCTCTGGAAACACCATATATTTT